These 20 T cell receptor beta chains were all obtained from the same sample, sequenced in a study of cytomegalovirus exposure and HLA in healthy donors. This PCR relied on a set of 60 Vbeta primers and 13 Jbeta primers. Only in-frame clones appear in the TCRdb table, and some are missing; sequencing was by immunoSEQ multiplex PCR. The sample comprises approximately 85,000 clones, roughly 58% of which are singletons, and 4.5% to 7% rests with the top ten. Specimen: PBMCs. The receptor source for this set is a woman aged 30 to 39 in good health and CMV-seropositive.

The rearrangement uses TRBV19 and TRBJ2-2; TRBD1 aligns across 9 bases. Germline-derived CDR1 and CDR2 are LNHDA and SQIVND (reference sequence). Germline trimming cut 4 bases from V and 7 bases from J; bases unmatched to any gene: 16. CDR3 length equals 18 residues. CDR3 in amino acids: CASSTGDRVFNLVGELFF. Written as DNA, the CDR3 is TGTGCCAGTAGTACCGGGGACAGGGTATTCAACCTGGTCGGGGAGCTGTTTTTT.

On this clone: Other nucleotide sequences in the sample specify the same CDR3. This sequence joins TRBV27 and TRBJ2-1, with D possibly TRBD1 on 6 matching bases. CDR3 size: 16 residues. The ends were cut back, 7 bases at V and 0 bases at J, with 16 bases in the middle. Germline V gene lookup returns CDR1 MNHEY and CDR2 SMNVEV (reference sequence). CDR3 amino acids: CASTLDRSSSYNEQFF. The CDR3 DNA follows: TGTGCCAGCACTCTCGACAGGTCCAGCTCCTACAATGAGCAGTTCTTC.

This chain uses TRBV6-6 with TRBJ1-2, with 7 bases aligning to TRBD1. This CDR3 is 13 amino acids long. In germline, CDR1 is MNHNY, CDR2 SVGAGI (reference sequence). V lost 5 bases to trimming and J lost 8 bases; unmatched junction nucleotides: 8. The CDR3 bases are TGTGCCAGCAGTCTCGACAGGGTGCGGGGCTACACCTTC. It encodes CASSLDRVRGYTF.

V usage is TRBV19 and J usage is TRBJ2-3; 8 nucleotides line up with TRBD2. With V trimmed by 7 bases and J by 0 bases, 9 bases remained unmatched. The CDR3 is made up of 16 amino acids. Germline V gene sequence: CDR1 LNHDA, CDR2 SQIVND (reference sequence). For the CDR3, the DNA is TGTGCCAGTACCCTCGGGGGGGCGGGGAGCACAGATACGCAGTATTTT. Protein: CASTLGGAGSTDTQYF.

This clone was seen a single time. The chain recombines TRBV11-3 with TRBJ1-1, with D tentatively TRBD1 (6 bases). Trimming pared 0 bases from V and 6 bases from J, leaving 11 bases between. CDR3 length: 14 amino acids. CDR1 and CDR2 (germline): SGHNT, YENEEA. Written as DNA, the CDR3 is TGTGCCAGCAGCTTAGATCCCAGGGGCGCTGAAGCTTTCTTT. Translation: CASSLDPRGAEAFF.

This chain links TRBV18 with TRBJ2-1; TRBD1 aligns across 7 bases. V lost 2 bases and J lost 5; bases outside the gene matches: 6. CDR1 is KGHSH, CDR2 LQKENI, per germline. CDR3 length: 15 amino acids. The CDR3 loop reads CASSPGTVRNNEQFF. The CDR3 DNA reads TGTGCCAGCTCACCAGGGACAGTGAGGAACAATGAGCAGTTCTTC.

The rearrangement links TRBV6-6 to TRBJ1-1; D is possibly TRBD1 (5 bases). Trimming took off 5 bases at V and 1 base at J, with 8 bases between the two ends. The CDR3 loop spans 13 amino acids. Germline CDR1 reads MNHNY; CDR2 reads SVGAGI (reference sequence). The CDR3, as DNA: TGTGCCAGCAGTATCACAGGGAACACTGAAGCTTTCTTT. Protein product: CASSITGNTEAFF.

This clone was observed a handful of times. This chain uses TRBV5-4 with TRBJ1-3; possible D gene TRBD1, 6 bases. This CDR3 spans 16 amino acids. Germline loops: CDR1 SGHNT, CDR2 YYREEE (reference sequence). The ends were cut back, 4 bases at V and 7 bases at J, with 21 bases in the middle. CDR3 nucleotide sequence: TGTGCCAGCAGCGCTCTCACAGGGATTAGTAGGAACACCATATATTTT. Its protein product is CASSALTGISRNTIYF. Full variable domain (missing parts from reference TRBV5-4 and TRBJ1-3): ETGVTQSPTHLIKTRGQQVTLRCSSQSGHNTVSWYQQALGQGPQFIFQYYREEENGRGNFPPRFSGLQFPNYSSELNVNALELDDSALYLCASSALTGISRNTIYFGEGSWLTVV.

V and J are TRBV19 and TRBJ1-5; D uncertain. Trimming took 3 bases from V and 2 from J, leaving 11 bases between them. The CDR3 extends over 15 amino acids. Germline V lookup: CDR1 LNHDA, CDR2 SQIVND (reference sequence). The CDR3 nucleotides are TGTGCCAGTAGTATGACGGGTTTTGGCAATCAGCCCCAGCATTTT. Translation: CASSMTGFGNQPQHF.

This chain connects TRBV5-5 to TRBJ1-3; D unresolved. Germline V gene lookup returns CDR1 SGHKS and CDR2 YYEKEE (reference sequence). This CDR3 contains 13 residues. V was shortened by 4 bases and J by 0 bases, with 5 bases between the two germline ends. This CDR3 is CASSPYSGNTIYF. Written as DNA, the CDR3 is TGTGCCAGCAGCCCTTACTCTGGAAACACCATATATTTT.

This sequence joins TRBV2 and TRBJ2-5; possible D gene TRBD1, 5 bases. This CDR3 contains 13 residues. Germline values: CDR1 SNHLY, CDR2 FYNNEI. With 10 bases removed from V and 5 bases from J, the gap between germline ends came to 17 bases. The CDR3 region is CATYRTEGETQYF. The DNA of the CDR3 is TGTGCCACCTACAGGACCGAAGGGGAGACCCAGTACTTC.

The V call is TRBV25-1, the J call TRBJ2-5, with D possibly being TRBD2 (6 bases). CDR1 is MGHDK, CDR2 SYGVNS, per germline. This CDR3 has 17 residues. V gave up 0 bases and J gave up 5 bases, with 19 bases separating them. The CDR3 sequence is CASSEYLSGPAGETQYF. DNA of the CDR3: TGTGCCAGCAGTGAATATCTTTCTGGGCCCGCGGGGGAGACCCAGTACTTC.

In DNA, the CDR3 is TGTGCCACCGGACTAAGAGGTTGGCAGGAGCAGTACTTC. This encodes CATGLRGWQEQYF. The chain has TRBV11-3 and TRBJ2-7, with D maybe TRBD2 (6 bases). V lost 10 bases to trimming and J lost 7 bases, with 20 bases between them. The CDR3 covers 13 residues. Germline CDR1 SGHNT, CDR2 YENEEA.

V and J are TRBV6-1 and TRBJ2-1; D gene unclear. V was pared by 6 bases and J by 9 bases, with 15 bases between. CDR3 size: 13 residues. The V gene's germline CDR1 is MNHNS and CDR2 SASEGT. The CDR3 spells CASSPKAVAEQFF. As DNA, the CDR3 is TGTGCCAGCAGCCCGAAGGCAGTAGCTGAGCAGTTCTTC.

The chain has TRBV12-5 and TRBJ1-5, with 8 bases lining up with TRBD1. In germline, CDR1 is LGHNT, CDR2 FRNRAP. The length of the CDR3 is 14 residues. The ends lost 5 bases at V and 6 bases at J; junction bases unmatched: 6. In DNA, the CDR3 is TGTGCTAGTGGTCCGGGACAGGCAATTCAGCCCCAGCATTTT. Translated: CASGPGQAIQPQHF.

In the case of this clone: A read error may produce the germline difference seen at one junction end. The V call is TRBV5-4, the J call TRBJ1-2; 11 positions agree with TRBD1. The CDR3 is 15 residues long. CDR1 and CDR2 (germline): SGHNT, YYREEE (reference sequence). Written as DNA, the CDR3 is TGTGCCAGCAGCCCGGGACAGGGGGAACTCTATGGCTACCCCTTC. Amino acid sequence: CASSPGQGELYGYPF. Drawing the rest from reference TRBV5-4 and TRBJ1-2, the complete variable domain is ETGVTQSPTHLIKTRGQQVTLRCSSQSGHNTVSWYQQALGQGPQFIFQYYREEENGRGNFPPRFSGLQFPNYSSELNVNALELDDSALYLCASSPGQGELYGYPFGSGTRLTVV.

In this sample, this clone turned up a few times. The CDR3 reads CSVDQGEQYF. The DNA of the CDR3 is TGCAGCGTTGACCAGGGCGAGCAGTACTTC. The chain links TRBV29-1 to TRBJ2-7; D might be TRBD1 (5 bases). CDR3 length equals 10 residues. V was trimmed by 3 bases and J by 6 bases, leaving 6 bases between them. CDR1 is SQVTM, CDR2 ANQGSEA, per germline.

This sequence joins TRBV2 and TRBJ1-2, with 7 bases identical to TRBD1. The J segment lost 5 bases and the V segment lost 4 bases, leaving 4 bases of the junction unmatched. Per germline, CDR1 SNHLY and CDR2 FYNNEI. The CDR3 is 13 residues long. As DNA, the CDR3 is TGTGCCAGCAGTGGGGGGGACAGATATGGCTACACCTTC. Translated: CASSGGDRYGYTF. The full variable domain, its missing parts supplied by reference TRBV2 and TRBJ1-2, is EPEVTQTPSHQVTQMGQEVILRCVPISNHLYFYWYRQILGQKVEFLVSFYNNEISEKSEIFDDQFSVERPDGSNFTLKIRSTKLEDSAMYFCASSGGDRYGYTFGSGTRLTVV.

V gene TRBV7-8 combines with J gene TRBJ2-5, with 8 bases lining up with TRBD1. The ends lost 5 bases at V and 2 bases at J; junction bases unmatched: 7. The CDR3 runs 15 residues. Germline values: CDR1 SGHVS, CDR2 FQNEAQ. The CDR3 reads CASSRGTGVQETQYF. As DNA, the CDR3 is TGTGCCAGCAGCAGAGGGACAGGAGTACAAGAGACCCAGTACTTC.

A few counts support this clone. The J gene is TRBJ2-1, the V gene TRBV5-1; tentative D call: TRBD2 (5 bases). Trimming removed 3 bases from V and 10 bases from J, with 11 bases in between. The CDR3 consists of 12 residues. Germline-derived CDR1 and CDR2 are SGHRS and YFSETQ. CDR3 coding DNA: TGCGCCAGCAGCTACGCCGGGGAAGAGCAGTTCTTC. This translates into CASSYAGEEQFF.